Listed below are T cell receptor beta chains from one sample, sequenced in a study of early T cells in non-severe SARS-CoV-2 infection. TCRdb reprocessed the 5' RACE reads with MiXCR, giving one entry per CDR3 protein. The sample has roughly 55,000 distinct CDR3 sequences; 11% are singletons. Sequences were obtained from whole blood. The receptors shown here come from an adult who was a healthcare worker with PCR-confirmed SARS-CoV-2 infection or an uninfected control (not recorded which). Both conserved end residues are part of each CDR3. A D gene is named only where the DNA matches it firmly. Size values are once, few and many counts, or a class for expanded clones, and some rows have none.

d_call,clone_size,v_call,j_call,cdr3_aa,cdr3_nt
.,few,TRBV7-9,TRBJ2-3,CASSARGPDTQYF,TGTGCCAGCAGCGCTCGGGGCCCAGATACGCAGTATTTT
.,many,TRBV20-1,TRBJ2-3,CSARDRADTQYF,TGCAGTGCTAGAGATAGGGCGGATACGCAGTATTTT
TRBD1,few,TRBV28,TRBJ1-1,CATRPPQGRTEAFF,TGTGCCACTCGCCCCCCACAGGGGAGGACTGAAGCTTTCTTT
.,.,TRBV7-2,TRBJ2-7,CASRLAYEQYF,TGTGCCAGCAGGCTCGCCTACGAGCAGTACTTC
.,.,TRBV20-1,TRBJ2-3,CSAREGDLLSTDTQYF,TGCAGTGCTAGAGAGGGGGACCTACTCAGCACAGATACGCAGTATTTT
.,.,TRBV12-3/TRBV12-4,TRBJ1-6,CASSFEGSSPLHF,TGTGCCAGCAGTTTCGAAGGTAGTTCACCCCTCCACTTT
TRBD1,.,TRBV4-1,TRBJ2-7,CASSQHGTGIGEQYF,TGCGCCAGCAGCCAGCACGGGACAGGGATAGGGGAGCAGTACTTC
.,few,TRBV21-1,TRBJ1-1,CASTTHTEAFF,TGTGCCAGCACCACCCACACTGAAGCTTTCTTT
TRBD2,.,TRBV4-2,TRBJ2-7,CASSQRAAERGSSYEQYF,TGTGCCAGCAGCCAACGCGCCGCGGAGCGGGGGAGCTCCTACGAGCAGTACTTC
.,few,TRBV10-3,TRBJ2-7,CAIKEASMSYEQYF,TGTGCCATCAAGGAGGCGAGCATGTCCTACGAGCAGTACTTC
.,many,TRBV6-4,TRBJ1-2,CASSETLTGVYGYTF,TGTGCCAGCAGTGAAACACTGACAGGCGTCTATGGCTACACCTTC
TRBD1,few,TRBV11-2,TRBJ2-7,CASSFRQGAYEQYF,TGTGCCAGCAGCTTCCGACAGGGGGCCTACGAGCAGTACTTC
.,.,TRBV12-3/TRBV12-4,TRBJ2-7,CASSSRPYEQYF,TGTGCCAGCAGTTCCCGACCCTACGAGCAGTACTTC
.,many,TRBV28,TRBJ1-3,CASSESWGFSGNTIYF,TGTGCCAGCAGCGAGAGCTGGGGGTTCTCTGGAAACACCATATATTTT
.,few,TRBV2,TRBJ1-4,CASSEGGLANEKLFF,TGTGCCAGCAGTGAAGGGGGGCTGGCTAATGAAAAACTGTTTTTT
.,few,TRBV12-3/TRBV12-4,TRBJ1-2,CASRETANYGYTF,TGTGCCAGCAGAGAAACAGCTAACTATGGCTACACCTTC
.,.,TRBV14,TRBJ1-3,CASSQVSGNTIYF,TGTGCCAGCAGCCAGGTTTCTGGAAACACCATATATTTT
.,.,TRBV6-4,TRBJ2-2,CASSDRAGDTGELFF,TGTGCCAGCAGTGACAGGGCGGGCGACACCGGGGAGCTGTTTTTT
.,many,TRBV29-1,TRBJ2-7,CSGRDSYEQYF,TGCAGCGGAAGGGATTCCTACGAGCAGTACTTC
.,many,TRBV18,TRBJ2-7,CASSQEASSYEQYF,TGTGCCAGCTCACAGGAAGCCTCCTCCTACGAGCAGTACTTC
.,many,TRBV7-2,TRBJ1-5,CASSANMGQPQHF,TGTGCCAGCAGCGCTAACATGGGGCAGCCCCAGCATTTT
.,once,TRBV5-6,TRBJ1-4,CASSLPTNEKLFF,TGTGCCAGCAGCTTACCCACTAATGAAAAACTGTTTTTT
.,few,TRBV3-1,TRBJ2-1,CASSQGGPGNEQFF,TGTGCCAGCAGCCAAGGGGGGCCGGGGAATGAGCAGTTCTTC
TRBD1,.,TRBV6-5,TRBJ2-2,CASSYWDRLAGELFF,TGTGCCAGCAGTTACTGGGACAGGTTGGCCGGGGAGCTGTTTTTT
TRBD1,many,TRBV27,TRBJ1-2,CASSLYRDSKDGYTF,TGTGCCAGCAGCCTTTACCGGGACAGTAAGGATGGCTACACCTTC
TRBD1,few,TRBV18,TRBJ1-2,CASSPTGRNYGYTF,TGTGCCAGCTCACCGACAGGGAGGAACTATGGCTACACCTTC
TRBD2,many,TRBV10-1,TRBJ2-7,CASSGGLAGGLGEQYF,TGCGCCAGCAGTGGGGGACTAGCGGGGGGTCTTGGCGAGCAGTACTTC
TRBD1,.,TRBV7-9,TRBJ2-2,CARQLTGGTGELFF,TGTGCCAGACAGCTCACAGGGGGCACCGGGGAGCTGTTTTTT
.,many,TRBV29-1,TRBJ2-3,CSVAGSHTDTQYF,TGCAGCGTTGCTGGAAGTCACACAGATACGCAGTATTTT
.,.,TRBV3-1,TRBJ1-1,CASSHGGVLNTEAFF,TGTGCCAGCAGCCACGGGGGCGTATTGAACACTGAAGCTTTCTTT
.,many,TRBV10-3,TRBJ2-1,CAISESWLFSYNEQFF,TGTGCCATCAGTGAGTCCTGGTTATTCTCCTACAATGAGCAGTTCTTC
.,many,TRBV10-3,TRBJ1-6,CAISEGATKGSPLHF,TGTGCCATCAGTGAGGGTGCTACCAAGGGATCACCCCTCCACTTT
TRBD1,.,TRBV4-1,TRBJ2-7,CASSHGQGAGEQYF,TGCGCCAGCAGCCACGGACAGGGGGCTGGAGAGCAGTACTTC
.,many,TRBV6-1,TRBJ2-7,CASSVRGSYEQYF,TGTGCCAGCAGTGTACGGGGGTCCTACGAGCAGTACTTC
TRBD1,few,TRBV5-1,TRBJ1-1,CASSLQGTTEAFF,TGCGCCAGCAGCTTACAGGGGACCACTGAAGCTTTCTTT
.,many,TRBV25-1,TRBJ1-5,CATSPSGETKQPQHF,TGTGCCACCTCCCCCTCGGGGGAAACTAAGCAGCCCCAGCATTTT
.,.,TRBV5-1,TRBJ2-7,CASSLGSAGAHEQYF,TGCGCCAGCAGCTTGGGGTCGGCAGGGGCCCACGAGCAGTACTTC
.,.,TRBV2,TRBJ1-6,CTSRENSPLHF,TGTACCAGTCGGGAGAATTCACCCCTCCACTTT
.,.,TRBV20-1,TRBJ1-6,CSARDIEITGSPLHF,TGCAGTGCTAGAGACATCGAAATAACAGGTTCACCCCTCCACTTT
.,.,TRBV11-2,TRBJ1-4,CASSLPSTGGGEKLFF,TGTGCCAGCAGCTTACCCTCGACCGGCGGGGGGGAAAAACTGTTTTTT
.,.,TRBV12-3/TRBV12-4,TRBJ1-1,CASSLGGSSTEAFF,TGTGCCAGCAGTTTGGGTGGCAGCAGCACTGAAGCTTTCTTT
TRBD2,few,TRBV6-1,TRBJ2-1,CASSEASTSGNYNEQFF,TGTGCCAGCAGTGAAGCCTCGACTAGCGGAAATTACAATGAGCAGTTCTTC
.,.,TRBV7-9,TRBJ2-7,CASSRGQNHYEQYF,TGTGCCAGCAGCCGCGGACAGAATCACTACGAGCAGTACTTC
TRBD2,few,TRBV29-1,TRBJ2-7,CSVQGTSGSYEQYF,TGCAGCGTTCAAGGGACTAGCGGGAGTTACGAGCAGTACTTC
.,few,TRBV29-1,TRBJ2-3,CSVPKLVADTQYF,TGCAGCGTCCCAAAACTAGTGGCAGATACGCAGTATTTT
.,.,TRBV12-2,TRBJ1-5,CARRLYISGGHQPQHF,TGTGCACGTCGCTTATATATCTCTGGGGGACATCAGCCCCAGCATTTT
TRBD1,few,TRBV19,TRBJ1-6,CASSDRDRGRDNSPLHF,TGTGCCAGTAGCGACCGGGACAGGGGTCGCGATAATTCACCCCTCCACTTT
.,.,TRBV7-6,TRBJ1-1,CASSLKGGSDTEAFF,TGTGCCAGCAGCTTGAAGGGGGGATCGGACACTGAAGCTTTCTTT
.,.,TRBV20-1,TRBJ2-1,CSAPRHLSSYNEQFF,TGCAGTGCCCCGAGGCACTTGAGCTCCTACAATGAGCAGTTCTTC
.,.,TRBV28,TRBJ1-2,CASSLDLNYGYTF,TGTGCCAGCAGCCTAGATTTAAACTATGGCTACACCTTC
.,few,TRBV18,TRBJ1-1,CASSSLQEAVTEAFF,TGTGCCAGCTCATCGCTGCAGGAGGCGGTCACTGAAGCTTTCTTT
TRBD2,.,TRBV6-5,TRBJ2-7,CASSYRTSGRFSYEQYF,TGTGCCAGCAGTTACCGGACTAGCGGGAGGTTTTCCTACGAGCAGTACTTC
.,few,TRBV27,TRBJ2-1,CASTIRGRNEQFF,TGTGCCAGCACTATTCGGGGGCGCAATGAGCAGTTCTTC
.,many,TRBV28,TRBJ1-1,CASSPGSEAFF,TGTGCCAGCAGTCCTGGATCTGAAGCTTTCTTT